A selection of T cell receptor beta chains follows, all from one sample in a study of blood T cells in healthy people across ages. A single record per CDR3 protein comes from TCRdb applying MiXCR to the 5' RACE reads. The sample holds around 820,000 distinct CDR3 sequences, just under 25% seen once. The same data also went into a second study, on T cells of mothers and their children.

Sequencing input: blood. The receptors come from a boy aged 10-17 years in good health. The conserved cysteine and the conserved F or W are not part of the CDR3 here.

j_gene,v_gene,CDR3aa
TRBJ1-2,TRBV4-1,ASSRTHPQGGGYT
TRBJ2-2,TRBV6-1,ASSTYPGGGTGELF
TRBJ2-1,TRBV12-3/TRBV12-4,ASSPAGQGFYNEQF
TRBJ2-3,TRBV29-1,SALGGINFLDTQY
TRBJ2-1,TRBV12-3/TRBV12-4,ASSLASGIMGNEQF
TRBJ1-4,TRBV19,ASSDSGTANEKLF
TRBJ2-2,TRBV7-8,ASSQPGQGTTGELF
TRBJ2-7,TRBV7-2,ASSLGSGTVYEQY
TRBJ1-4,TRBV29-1,SVAGQGTNEKLF
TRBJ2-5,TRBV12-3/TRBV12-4,ASRAFGGQQETQY
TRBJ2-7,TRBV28,ATLSDGQGREQY
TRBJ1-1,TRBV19,ATRFGTPNTEAF
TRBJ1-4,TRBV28,ASRENEKLF
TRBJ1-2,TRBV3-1,ASSQVRDGYT
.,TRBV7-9,ASSSSLAGGVYEQY
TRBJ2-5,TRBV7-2,ASSLARPGFGETQY
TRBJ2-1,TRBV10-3,AISDQGLSNNEQF
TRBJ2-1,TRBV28,ASTSRRGLNNEQF
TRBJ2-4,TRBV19,ASSIEGVGKNIQY
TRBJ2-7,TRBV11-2,ASSADIYEQY
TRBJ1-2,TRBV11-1,ASSLAATGYGYT
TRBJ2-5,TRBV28,ASSLMGTGTQY
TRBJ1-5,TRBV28,ASSYIGSNQPQH
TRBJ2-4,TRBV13,ASSLRGKNIQY
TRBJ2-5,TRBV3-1,ASSLPGLAGVQETQY
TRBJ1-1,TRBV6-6,ASRWTENTEAF
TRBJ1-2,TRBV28,ASSFFPSGTGYGYT
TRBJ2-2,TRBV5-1,ASSPTSGGPSTGELF
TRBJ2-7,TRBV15,ATASEGRSLEQY
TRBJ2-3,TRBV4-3,ASSQDVGGSADTQY
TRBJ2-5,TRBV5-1,ASSVISPETQY
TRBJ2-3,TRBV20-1,SARTAGVKGNTQY
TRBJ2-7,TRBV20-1,SASSSPEYEQY
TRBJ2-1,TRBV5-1,DSSLFRYNEQF
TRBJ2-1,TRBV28,ASSFSFGTGSYNEQF
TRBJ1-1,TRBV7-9,ASSLGLVNTEAF
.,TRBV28,ASSTPHGRAGGGSYEQY
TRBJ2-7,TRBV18,ASSPPGLAGGFAYEQY
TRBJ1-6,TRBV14,ASSQDWRGKDNSPLH
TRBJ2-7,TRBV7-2,ASSRRPGTSGNYEQY
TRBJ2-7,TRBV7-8,ASSFLGGGRGQGEQY
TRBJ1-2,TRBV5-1,ASSPGDKVDGYT
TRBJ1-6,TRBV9,ASSVPGGRRRALH
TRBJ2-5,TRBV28,ASSRHSGRQETQY
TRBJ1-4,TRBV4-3,ASSQGMDQGSEKLF
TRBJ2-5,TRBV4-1,ASSQDRTVQETQY
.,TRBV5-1,ASSLGSGTLYEQY
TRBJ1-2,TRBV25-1,ASSEAGDYGYT
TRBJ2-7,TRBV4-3,ASSQFRGGLPEQY
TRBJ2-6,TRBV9,ASSPRLSSGANVLT
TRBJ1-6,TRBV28,ASTLNPHAGRNSPLH
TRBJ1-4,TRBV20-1,SGLGTDNEKLF
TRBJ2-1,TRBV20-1,SCSGSSYNEQF
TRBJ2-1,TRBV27,ASSFQGLGIGNEQF
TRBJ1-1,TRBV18,ASSPGTGMNTEAF
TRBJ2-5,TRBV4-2,ASSEVAGGEETQY
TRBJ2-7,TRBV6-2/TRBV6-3,ASAQGSYERY
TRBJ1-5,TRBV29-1,SVDFLGDQPQH
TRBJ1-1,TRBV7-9,ASSPEGLTGDTRAF
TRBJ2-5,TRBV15,ATSREITGGPSSENGF